This T cell receptor (beta chain) comes out of a study of blood T cell repertoires in COVID-19. The overall study: COVID-19 samples from acute and convalescent phases originated in the United States, Italy and Spain. The cDNA or gDNA used as material had been derived from T cells, B-cell-depleted T cells, or PBMCs.

J lost 6 bases, V lost 1 base, and 7 bases had no gene match. Looked up from germline, CDR1 is SGHRS and CDR2 is YFSETQ. CDR3 size: 15 residues. Per the authors' pipeline: Using reference gene primer amplification, nucleated cell counts were estimated. Assay used: immunoSEQ multiplex PCR; TCRdb lists only in-frame clones, some missing. V, J and clone size reflect that table, while D and trimming were determined from the DNA. The repertoire consists of over 65,000 clones, with 80% to 95% occurring once and the leading ten covering 0.65% to 0.9%. This clone was found once. The receptor comes from a woman older than 75 with acute or convalescent COVID-19. The rearrangement links TRBV5-1 to TRBJ2-7; 10 bases line up with TRBD2. Sequences were obtained from peripheral blood. CDR3 bases: TGCGCCAGCAGCTTGAGAACTAGCGGGGCTCGCGAGCAGTACTTC. It yields the protein CASSLRTSGAREQYF.